These 4 T cell receptor beta chains came from one sample sequenced in a study of shared clonotypes between healthy human individuals (TCRdb year 2020). To prepare the library, the immunoSEQ multiplex PCR assay was applied. TCRdb stores this immuneACCESS table with in-frame sequences only. Part of the clones is absent; in the studies checked, under half of the shortfall reflects unresolved V genes, and no reason is known for the rest. This sample comprises 2,500,000 or so clones, roughly nine tenths of them detected only once. The ten largest make up over 0.12% of the sample. The sample comprised naive CD4+ T cells sorted from blood. Read against the paper, the sample's cell subset or site label means: CD45RA+ positively selected. The receptors shown here come from a man aged 18 to 29 in good health.

The rearrangement uses TRBV18 and TRBJ2-5; D is possibly TRBD1 (5 bases). The CDR3 consists of 13 residues. Trimming shortened V by 2 bases and J by 5 bases, and 9 bases separated the two germline ends. Germline CDR1 reads KGHSH; CDR2 reads LQKENI. The CDR3 sequence is CASSPGKGETQYF. In DNA form, the CDR3 reads TGTGCCAGCTCACCAGGGAAGGGGGAGACCCAGTACTTC. Full variable domain (remainder filled in from reference TRBV18 and TRBJ2-5): NAGVMQNPRHLVRRRGQEARLRCSPMKGHSHVYWYRQLPEEGLKFMVYLQKENIIDESGMPKERFSAEFPKEGPSILRIQQVVRGDSAAYFCASSPGKGETQYFGPGTRLLVL.

This chain connects TRBV30 to TRBJ2-2, with D hard to call. V was cut by 3 bases and J by 4 bases, with 15 bases left in between. The CDR3 sequence is 15 residues long. From germline, CDR1 is GTSNPN and CDR2 SVGIG (reference sequence). CDR3 residues: CAWRSRRPTTGELFF. CDR3 in DNA: TGTGCCTGGAGATCCCGGCGACCGACCACCGGGGAGCTGTTTTTT.

The rearrangement uses TRBV4-1 and TRBJ2-7; a weak D match, TRBD1 (5 bases). CDR1 MGHRA and CDR2 YSYEKL come from the germline V gene. Between the trimmed V and J ends, which lost 0 bases and 6 bases, there was a span of 15 bases. CDR3 length equals 15 residues. In DNA form, the CDR3 reads TGCGCCAGCAGCCAAGATCGAACAGGCCAACGCGAGCAGTACTTC. Translating it yields CASSQDRTGQREQYF.

The chain recombines TRBV6-5 with TRBJ2-1; 12 bases agree with TRBD2. The CDR3 contains 16 residues. V lost 0 bases to trimming and J lost 7 bases; unmatched junction nucleotides: 4. From germline, CDR1 is MNHEY and CDR2 SVGAGI. This CDR3 reads CASSYSGLAGTNEQFF. The CDR3 bases are TGTGCCAGCAGTTACTCAGGACTAGCGGGGACGAATGAGCAGTTCTTC.